The 10 T cell receptor beta chains below all came from one sample that was sequenced in a study of spatial heterogeneity in lung cancer. Sample time point: sample taken at primary tumor resection. TCRdb called the 5' RACE reads again in MiXCR, with one record for every CDR3 protein. The top ten clones hold over 7.5% of a sample with about 2,300 distinct CDR3 sequences, around a fifth of them seen once. Their target antigens are unknown. Study-level points and caveats: Higher tumor mutation counts went along with higher counts of expanded intratumoral alpha and beta TCRs.

Sequencing was performed on lung tumor tissue, taken at surgery. These receptors all stem from a male donor with early-stage non-small cell lung cancer.

By its share, this clonotype is medium-sized. The chain employs TRBV28 and TRBJ1-4; possibly TRBD1 for D (5 bases). Deletions cut 2 bases from V and 7 bases from J, with 17 bases between. The CDR3 length is 16 residues. Germline CDR1 is MDHEN and CDR2 is SYDVKM. CDR3 loop: CASSLKGAGVAEKLFF. The CDR3 DNA is TGTGCCAGCAGTTTAAAGGGCGCGGGGGTTGCTGAAAAACTGTTTTTT.

This clonotype showed up many times. The chain joins TRBV9 to TRBJ1-2; D call uncertain. In germline, CDR1 is SGDLS, CDR2 YYNGEE. This CDR3 region has 17 residues. V dropped 4 bases and J dropped 1 base, with 20 bases sitting between them. The CDR3 DNA sequence: TGTGCCAGCAGCTTCCGGGGTAGGGAAGACTTTAACTATGGCTACACCTTC. This sequence encodes CASSFRGREDFNYGYTF.

By share, this clonotype ranks as large. The chain recombines TRBV7-8 with TRBJ2-1; no clear D gene. Per the germline V gene, CDR1 is SGHVS and CDR2 is FQNEAQ. Trimming removed 3 bases from V and 0 bases from J, with 9 bases in between. The CDR3 sequence is 15 residues long. DNA of the CDR3: TGTGCCAGCAGCTTTACACGGTTCTCCTACAATGAGCAGTTCTTC. This sequence encodes CASSFTRFSYNEQFF.

In its sample, this clonotype ranks as medium-sized. The chain employs TRBV4-1 and TRBJ2-7; TRBD1 agrees at 7 bases. The V gene end was trimmed by 3 bases and the J gene end by 4 bases; junction bases not matched to a gene: 3. This CDR3 comprises 13 residues. Per the germline V gene, CDR1 is MGHRA and CDR2 is YSYEKL. The CDR3 DNA reads as TGCGCCAGCAGCCATGGGGACAGATACGAGCAGTACTTC. Protein sequence: CASSHGDRYEQYF.

In this sample, this clonotype turned up many times. This chain joins TRBV2 and TRBJ2-5; TRBD2 matches 8 bases. V lost 9 bases and J lost 1; bases outside the gene matches: 7. CDR1 SNHLY and CDR2 FYNNEI come from the germline V gene. The CDR3 extends over 14 amino acids. Written as DNA, the CDR3 is TGTGCCAGTCGACTAGCGCTCTTCCAAGAGACCCAGTACTTC. Encoded protein: CASRLALFQETQYF.

In its sample, this clonotype was seen many times. This sequence may be a read error, since a much larger clone differs from it by one base. This chain connects TRBV5-1 to TRBJ2-1; 9 bases are a match to TRBD2. The ends lost 0 bases at V and 9 bases at J; junction bases unmatched: 4. The germline V gene encodes CDR1 SGHRS and CDR2 YFSETQ. This CDR3 region has 14 residues. CDR3 amino acids: CASSLVAGGREQFF. DNA of the CDR3: TGCGCCAGCAGCTTGGTGGCGGGGGGGCGTGAGCAGTTCTTC.

Within the sample, this clonotype is medium-sized. This chain links TRBV27 with TRBJ2-6; 9 bases are a match to TRBD1. The CDR3 contains 18 residues. Germline loops: CDR1 MNHEY, CDR2 SMNVEV (reference sequence). After removal of 6 bases from V and 1 base from J, the junction contained 10 bases not matched to a gene. The CDR3 sequence: CASSLVGTGISGANVLTF. In DNA, the CDR3 is TGTGCCAGCAGCCTGGTTGGGACAGGGATATCTGGGGCCAACGTCCTGACTTTC.

In its sample, this clonotype ranks as large. This rearrangement joins TRBV27 to TRBJ2-4, with 9 bases that match TRBD1. Unmatched junction bases numbered 8, after V lost 6 bases and J lost 8 bases. This CDR3 spans 14 amino acids. Germline V gene data show CDR1 as MNHEY and CDR2 as SMNVEV (reference sequence). The CDR3 sequence: CASRARTGVDIQYF. In DNA form, the CDR3 reads TGTGCCAGCAGAGCCCGGACAGGGGTGGACATTCAGTACTTC.

By share of the sample, this clonotype is medium-sized (0.01 to 0.1%). The rearrangement links TRBV3-1 to TRBJ2-1, with 7 bases matching TRBD1. The germline V gene has CDR1 LGHDT and CDR2 YNNKEL (reference sequence). J gave up 9 bases and V 4 bases, and 12 bases lay outside the gene matches. The CDR3 length is 15 residues. The CDR3 here is CASSPGQDWGREQFF. DNA for the CDR3: TGTGCCAGCAGCCCAGGACAGGATTGGGGTCGTGAGCAGTTCTTC.

This clonotype was observed at least ten times. The chain uses TRBV6-6 and TRBJ2-2; no clear D. V gave up 2 bases and J gave up 1 base, with 5 bases separating them. The CDR3 is 14 amino acids. Germline V lookup: CDR1 MNHNY, CDR2 SVGAGI (reference sequence). The CDR3 region is CASSYGENTGELFF. The CDR3 nucleotides are TGTGCCAGCAGTTACGGCGAGAACACCGGGGAGCTGTTTTTT.